This TCR beta chain is from a study of OX40 agonist ivuxolimab in advanced cancers. The study's findings and limits: A proportion of nonresponders additionally exhibited low normalized T-cell clonal expansion. CD8+ T cells were the subset that, on average, had more expanded clones than CD4+. Clones of CD4+ and CD8+ blood T cells grew by week 6 at doses of 0.1 to 3.0 mg/kg.

Remarks on this clone: No antigen is known for it.

The method was immunoSEQ multiplex PCR; TCRdb's version includes in-frame clones alone and lacks a portion of them. The sample shows about 70,000 clones, approximately 78% of them seen only once. V gave up 5 bases and J gave up 5 bases, with 18 bases separating them. The CDR3 has 16 amino acids. Germline lookup yields CDR1 SGHVS and CDR2 FQNEAQ. The chain uses TRBV7-8 and TRBJ1-4, with D unclear. Source: CD4+ or CD8+ T cells sorted from blood, taken in a trial of the OX40 agonist ivuxolimab. The source is an adult with an advanced solid tumor such as melanoma, head and neck, liver or kidney cancer. The CDR3 bases are TGTGCCAGCAGCCCAAGACGCGACTGGGGAAATGAAAAACTGTTTTTT. Translation: CASSPRRDWGNEKLFF.